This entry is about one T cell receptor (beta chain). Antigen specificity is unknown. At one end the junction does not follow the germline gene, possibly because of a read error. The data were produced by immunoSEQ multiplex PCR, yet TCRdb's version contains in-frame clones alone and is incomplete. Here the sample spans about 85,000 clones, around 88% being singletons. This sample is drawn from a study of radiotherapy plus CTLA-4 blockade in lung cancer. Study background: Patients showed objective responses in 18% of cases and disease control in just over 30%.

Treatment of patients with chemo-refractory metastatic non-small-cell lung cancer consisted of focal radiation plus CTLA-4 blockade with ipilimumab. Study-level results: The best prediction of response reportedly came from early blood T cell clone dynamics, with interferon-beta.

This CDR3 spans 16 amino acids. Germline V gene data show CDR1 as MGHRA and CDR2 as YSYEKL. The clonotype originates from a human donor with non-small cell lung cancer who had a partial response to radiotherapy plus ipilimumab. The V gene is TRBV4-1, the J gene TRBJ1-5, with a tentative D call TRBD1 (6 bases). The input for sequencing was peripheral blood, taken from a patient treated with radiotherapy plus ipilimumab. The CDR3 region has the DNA TGCGCCAGCAGCAAAGAGACACAGGGAAGCAATCAGCCCCAGCATTTT. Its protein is CASSKETQGSNQPQHF.